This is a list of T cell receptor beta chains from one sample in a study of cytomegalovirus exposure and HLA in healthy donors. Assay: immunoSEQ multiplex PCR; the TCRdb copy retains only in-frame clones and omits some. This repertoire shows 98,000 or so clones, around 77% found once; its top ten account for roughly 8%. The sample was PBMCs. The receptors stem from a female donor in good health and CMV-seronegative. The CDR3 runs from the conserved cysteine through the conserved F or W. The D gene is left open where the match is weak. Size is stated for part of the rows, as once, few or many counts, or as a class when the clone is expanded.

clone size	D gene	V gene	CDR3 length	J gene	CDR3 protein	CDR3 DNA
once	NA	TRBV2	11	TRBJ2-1	CASSGLNEQFF	TGTGCCAGCAGTGGGCTGAATGAGCAGTTCTTC
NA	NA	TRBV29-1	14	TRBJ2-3	CSVEPGGGTDTQYF	TGCAGCGTCGAACCGGGGGGCGGTACAGATACGCAGTATTTT
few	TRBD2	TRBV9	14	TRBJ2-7	CASSAGGLGYEQYF	TGTGCCAGCAGCGCTGGAGGACTAGGCTACGAGCAGTACTTC
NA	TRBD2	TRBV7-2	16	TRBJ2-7	CASSVRTSGGAYEQYF	TGTGCCAGCAGCGTCCGGACTAGCGGGGGGGCCTACGAGCAGTACTTC
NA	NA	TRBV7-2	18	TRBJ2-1	CASSLGIGWGARYNEQFF	TGTGCCAGCAGCTTAGGTATCGGGTGGGGCGCGAGGTACAATGAGCAGTTCTTC
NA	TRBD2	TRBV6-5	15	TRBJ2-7	CASSYGASGSYEQYF	TGTGCCAGCAGTTACGGGGCTAGCGGGAGCTACGAGCAGTACTTC
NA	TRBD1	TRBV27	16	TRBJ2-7	CASKRTGALEIYEQYF	TGTGCCAGCAAAAGGACAGGGGCCCTTGAAATCTACGAGCAGTACTTC
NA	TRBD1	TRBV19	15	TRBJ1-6	CASSTQRDSNSPLHF	TGTGCCAGTAGTACCCAAAGGGACAGCAATTCACCCCTCCACTTT
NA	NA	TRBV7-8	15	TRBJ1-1	CASSKQGLVNTEAFF	TGTGCCAGCAGCAAGCAGGGACTCGTGAACACTGAAGCTTTCTTT
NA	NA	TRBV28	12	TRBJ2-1	CASSFRASEQFF	TGTGCCAGCAGTTTCAGGGCCAGTGAGCAGTTCTTC
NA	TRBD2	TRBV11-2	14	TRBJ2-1	CASSSLAGGFEQFF	TGTGCCAGCAGCTCTCTAGCGGGGGGATTTGAGCAGTTCTTC
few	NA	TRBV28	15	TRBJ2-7	CASIVDSTSWNEQYF	TGTGCCAGTATAGTGGACTCGACCTCGTGGAACGAGCAGTACTTC
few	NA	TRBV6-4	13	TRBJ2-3	CASSTGSTDTQYF	TGTGCCAGCAGTACAGGGAGCACAGATACGCAGTATTTT
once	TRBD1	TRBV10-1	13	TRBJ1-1	CASSGQGSTEAFF	TGCGCCAGCAGTGGACAGGGCTCGACTGAAGCTTTCTTT
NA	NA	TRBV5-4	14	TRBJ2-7	CASSRDSLSYEQYF	TGTGCCAGCAGCCGGGACTCTCTCTCCTACGAGCAGTACTTC
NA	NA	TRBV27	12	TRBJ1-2	CASSPGGYGYTF	TGTGCCAGCAGTCCGGGGGGGTACGGCTACACCTTC
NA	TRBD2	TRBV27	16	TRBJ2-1	CASSLVGGSLYNEQFF	TGTGCCAGCAGTCTCGTGGGCGGGAGCCTCTACAATGAGCAGTTCTTC
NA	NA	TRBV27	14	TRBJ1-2	CASRGGREVYGYTF	TGTGCCAGCAGAGGCGGCAGGGAGGTCTATGGCTACACCTTC
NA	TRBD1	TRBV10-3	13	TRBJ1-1	CAMAGTVNTEAFF	TGTGCCATGGCCGGGACAGTGAACACTGAAGCTTTCTTT
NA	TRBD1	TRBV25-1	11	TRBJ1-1	CASKQGTEAFF	TGTGCCAGCAAACAGGGGACTGAAGCTTTCTTT
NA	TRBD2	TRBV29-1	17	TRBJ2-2	CSVEDPGTSGGALELFF	TGCAGCGTTGAAGATCCGGGGACTAGCGGGGGGGCTTTGGAGCTGTTTTTT
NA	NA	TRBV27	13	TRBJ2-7	CASTGGSSYEQYF	TGTGCCAGCACTGGGGGGAGCTCCTACGAGCAGTACTTC
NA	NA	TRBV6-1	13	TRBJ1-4	CASSERDNEKLFF	TGTGCCAGCAGTGAAAGAGATAATGAAAAACTGTTTTTT
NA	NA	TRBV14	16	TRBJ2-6	CASARQSGSGANVLTF	TGTGCCAGCGCGAGGCAGTCTGGCTCTGGGGCCAACGTCCTGACTTTC
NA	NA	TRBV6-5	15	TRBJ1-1	CASSPQTGANTEAFF	TGTGCCAGCAGCCCCCAAACAGGAGCGAACACTGAAGCTTTCTTT
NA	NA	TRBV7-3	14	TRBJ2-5	CASSRGGTGETQYF	TGTGCCAGCAGCCGGGGGGGGACAGGGGAGACCCAGTACTTC
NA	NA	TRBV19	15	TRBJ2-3	CASSEVLAIVDTQYF	TGTGCCAGTAGTGAGGTGCTAGCGATAGTAGATACGCAGTATTTT
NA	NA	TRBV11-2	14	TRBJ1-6	CASSLVGGNSPLHF	TGTGCCAGCAGCTTAGTAGGGGGAAATTCACCCCTCCACTTT
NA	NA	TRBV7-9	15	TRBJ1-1	CASSLARRMNTEAFF	TGTGCCAGCAGCTTAGCTCGGCGGATGAACACTGAAGCTTTCTTT
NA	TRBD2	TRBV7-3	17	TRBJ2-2	CASSSGGAGMDTGELFF	TGTGCCAGCTCTTCGGGGGGGGCGGGGATGGACACCGGGGAGCTGTTTTTT
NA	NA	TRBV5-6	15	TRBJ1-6	CASSLGPHYNSPLHF	TGTGCCAGCAGCTTGGGGCCCCACTATAATTCACCCCTCCACTTT
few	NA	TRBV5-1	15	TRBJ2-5	CASSLVGGPRETQYF	TGCGCCAGCAGCTTGGTGGGGGGACCGCGGGAGACCCAGTACTTC